The clone carrying this TCR beta chain was observed once. This entry is derived from a study of blood T cell repertoires in COVID-19. The method was immunoSEQ multiplex PCR; TCRdb's version includes in-frame clones alone and lacks a portion of them. This sample has 70,000 to 90,000 clones, with around 76% found just once. The sequencing sample was made of peripheral blood. The sequence was obtained from a human donor in a cohort sampled during active COVID-19.

The CDR3 DNA sequence: TGTGCCAGCAGCGTACTAGCGGAAAGGGCAGATACGCAGTATTTT. This encodes CASSVLAERADTQYF. This rearrangement joins TRBV9 to TRBJ2-3; the match to TRBD2 covers 7 bases. V was clipped by 1 base and J by 4 bases; unmatched bases: 6. This CDR3 spans 15 amino acids. From germline, CDR1 is SGDLS and CDR2 YYNGEE.